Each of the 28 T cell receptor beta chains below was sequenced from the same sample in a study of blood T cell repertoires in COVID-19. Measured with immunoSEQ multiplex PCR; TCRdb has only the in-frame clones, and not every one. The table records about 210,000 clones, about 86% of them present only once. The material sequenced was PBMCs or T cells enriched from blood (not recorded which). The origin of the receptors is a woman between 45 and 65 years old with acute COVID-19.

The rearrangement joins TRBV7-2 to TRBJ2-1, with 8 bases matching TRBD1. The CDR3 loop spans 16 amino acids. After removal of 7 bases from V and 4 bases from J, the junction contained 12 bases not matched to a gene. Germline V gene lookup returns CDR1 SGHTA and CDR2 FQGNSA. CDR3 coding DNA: TGTGCCAGCATCCGCGGACAGGGTCCTGGGTACAATGAGCAGTTCTTC. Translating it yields CASIRGQGPGYNEQFF. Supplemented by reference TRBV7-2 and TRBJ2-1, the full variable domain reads GAGVSQSPSNKVTEKGKDVELRCDPISGHTALYWYRQSLGQGLEFLIYFQGNSAPDKSGLPSDRFSAERTGGSVSTLTIQRTQQEDSAVYLCASIRGQGPGYNEQFFGPGTRLTVL.

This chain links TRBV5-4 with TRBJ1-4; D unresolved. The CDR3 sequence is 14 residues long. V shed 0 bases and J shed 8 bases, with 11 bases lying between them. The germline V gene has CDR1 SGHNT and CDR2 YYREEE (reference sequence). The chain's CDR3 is CASSLGDPGEKLFF. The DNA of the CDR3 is TGTGCCAGCAGCTTGGGTGACCCAGGAGAAAAACTGTTTTTT. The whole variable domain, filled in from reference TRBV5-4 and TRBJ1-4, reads ETGVTQSPTHLIKTRGQQVTLRCSSQSGHNTVSWYQQALGQGPQFIFQYYREEENGRGNFPPRFSGLQFPNYSSELNVNALELDDSALYLCASSLGDPGEKLFFGSGTQLSVL.

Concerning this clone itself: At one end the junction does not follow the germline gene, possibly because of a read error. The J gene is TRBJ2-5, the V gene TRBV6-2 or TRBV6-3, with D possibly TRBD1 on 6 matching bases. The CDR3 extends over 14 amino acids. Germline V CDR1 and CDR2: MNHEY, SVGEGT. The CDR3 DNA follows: TGTGCCAGCAGTTACTCGAAGGGACACCATGGTGACGACTTC. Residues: CASSYSKGHHGDDF.

The CDR3: CASSPDSAYGYTF. DNA of the CDR3: TGTGCCAGCAGCCCGGACAGCGCCTATGGCTACACCTTC. The V call is TRBV7-9, the J call TRBJ1-2, with a weak D call TRBD1 (6 bases). Germline values: CDR1 SEHNR, CDR2 FQNEAQ (reference sequence). The CDR3 contains 13 residues. With 5 bases removed from V and 4 bases from J, the gap between germline ends came to 11 bases.

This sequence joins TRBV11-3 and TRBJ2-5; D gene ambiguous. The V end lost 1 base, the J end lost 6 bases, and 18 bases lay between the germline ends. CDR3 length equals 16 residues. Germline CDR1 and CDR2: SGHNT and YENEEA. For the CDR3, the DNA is TGTGCCAGCAGCTTAGTCGCGGCCGGGTTATTAAAGACCCAGTACTTC. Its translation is CASSLVAAGLLKTQYF.

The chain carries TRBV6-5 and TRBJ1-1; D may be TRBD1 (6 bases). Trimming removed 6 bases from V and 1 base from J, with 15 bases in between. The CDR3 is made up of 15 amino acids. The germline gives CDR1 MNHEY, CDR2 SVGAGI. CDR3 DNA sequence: TGTGCCAGCAGGCAAACAGGGACAACGAACACTGAAGCTTTCTTT. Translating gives CASRQTGTTNTEAFF.

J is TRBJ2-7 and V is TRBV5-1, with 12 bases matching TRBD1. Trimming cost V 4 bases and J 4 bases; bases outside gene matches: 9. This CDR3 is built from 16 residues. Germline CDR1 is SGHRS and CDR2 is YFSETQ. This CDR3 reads CASSLGQGARSYEQYF. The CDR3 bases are TGCGCCAGCAGCCTGGGACAGGGGGCGCGATCGTACGAGCAGTACTTC.

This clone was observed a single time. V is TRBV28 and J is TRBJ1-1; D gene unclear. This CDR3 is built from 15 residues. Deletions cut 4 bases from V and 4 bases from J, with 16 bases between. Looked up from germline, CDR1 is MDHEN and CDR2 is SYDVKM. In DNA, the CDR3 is TGTGCCAGCAGTTCTGGGTTTTTTGAGGGCACTGAAGCTTTCTTT. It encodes CASSSGFFEGTEAFF.

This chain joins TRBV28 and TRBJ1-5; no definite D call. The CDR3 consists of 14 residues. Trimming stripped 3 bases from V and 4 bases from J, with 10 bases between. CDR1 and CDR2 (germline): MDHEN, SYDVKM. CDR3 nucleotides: TGTGCCAGCAGTTTTAGTCACGGGAATCAGCCCCAGCATTTT. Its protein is CASSFSHGNQPQHF.

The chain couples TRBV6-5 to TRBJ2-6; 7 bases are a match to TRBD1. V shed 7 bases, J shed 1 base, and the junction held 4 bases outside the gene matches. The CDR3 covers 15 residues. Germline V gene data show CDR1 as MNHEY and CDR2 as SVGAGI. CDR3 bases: TGTGCCAGCACCTGGGGACAGTCTGGGGCCAACGTCCTGACTTTC. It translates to CASTWGQSGANVLTF.

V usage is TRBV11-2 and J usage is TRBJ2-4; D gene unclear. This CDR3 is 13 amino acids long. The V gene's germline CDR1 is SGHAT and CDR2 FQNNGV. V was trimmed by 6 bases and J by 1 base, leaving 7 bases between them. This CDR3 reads CASSHLAKNIQYF. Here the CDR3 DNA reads TGTGCCAGCAGTCATTTGGCCAAAAACATTCAGTACTTC.

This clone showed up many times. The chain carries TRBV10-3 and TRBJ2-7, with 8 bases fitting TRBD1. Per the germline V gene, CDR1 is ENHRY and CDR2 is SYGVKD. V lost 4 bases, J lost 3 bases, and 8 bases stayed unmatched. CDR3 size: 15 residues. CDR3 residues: CAISVGRGQNYEQYF. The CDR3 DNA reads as TGTGCCATCAGTGTCGGCAGGGGGCAGAACTACGAGCAGTACTTC.

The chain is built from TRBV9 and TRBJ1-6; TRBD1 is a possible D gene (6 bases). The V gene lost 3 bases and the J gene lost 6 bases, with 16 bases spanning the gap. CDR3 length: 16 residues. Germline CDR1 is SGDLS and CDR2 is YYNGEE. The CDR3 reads CASSGYGGARNSPLHF. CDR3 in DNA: TGTGCCAGCAGCGGCTACGGGGGGGCGCGTAATTCACCCCTCCACTTT.

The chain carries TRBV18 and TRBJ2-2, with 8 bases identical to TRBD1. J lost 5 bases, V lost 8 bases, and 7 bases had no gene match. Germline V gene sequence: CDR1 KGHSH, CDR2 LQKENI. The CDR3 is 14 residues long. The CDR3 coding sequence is TGTGCCAGCAAGGGGGGACAGGAGACCGGGGAGCTGTTTTTT. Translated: CASKGGQETGELFF.

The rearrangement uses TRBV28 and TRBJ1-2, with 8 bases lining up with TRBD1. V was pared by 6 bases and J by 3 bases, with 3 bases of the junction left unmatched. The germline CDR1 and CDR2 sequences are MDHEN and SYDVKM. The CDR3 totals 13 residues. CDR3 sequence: CASSGTGHYGYTF. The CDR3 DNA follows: TGTGCCAGCAGCGGGACAGGACACTATGGCTACACCTTC.

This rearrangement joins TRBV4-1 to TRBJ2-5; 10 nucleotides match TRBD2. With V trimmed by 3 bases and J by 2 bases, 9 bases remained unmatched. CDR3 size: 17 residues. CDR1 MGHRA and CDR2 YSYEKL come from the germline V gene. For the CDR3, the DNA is TGCGCCAGCAGCCAGAACGGGCTAGCGGGAGAACAAGAGACCCAGTACTTC. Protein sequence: CASSQNGLAGEQETQYF.

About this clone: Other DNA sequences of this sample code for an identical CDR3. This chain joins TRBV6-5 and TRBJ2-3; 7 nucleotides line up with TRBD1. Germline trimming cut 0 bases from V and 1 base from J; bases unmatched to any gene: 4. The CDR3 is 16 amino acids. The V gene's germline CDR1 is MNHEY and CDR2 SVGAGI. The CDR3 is CASSYSGGSGTDTQYF. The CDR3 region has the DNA TGTGCCAGCAGTTACTCAGGGGGCTCTGGCACAGATACGCAGTATTTT.

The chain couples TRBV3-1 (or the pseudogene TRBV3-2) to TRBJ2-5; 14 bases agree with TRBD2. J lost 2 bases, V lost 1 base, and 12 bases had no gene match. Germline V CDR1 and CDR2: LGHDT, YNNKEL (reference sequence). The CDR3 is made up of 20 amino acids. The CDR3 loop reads CASSQGRLAGGPPGQETQYF. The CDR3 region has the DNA TGTGCCAGCAGCCAAGGCCGACTAGCGGGGGGGCCTCCGGGTCAAGAGACCCAGTACTTC.

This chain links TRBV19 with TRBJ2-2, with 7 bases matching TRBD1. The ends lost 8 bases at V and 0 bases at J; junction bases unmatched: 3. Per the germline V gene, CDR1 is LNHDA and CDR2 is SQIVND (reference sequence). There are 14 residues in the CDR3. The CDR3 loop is CASSQGTNTGELFF. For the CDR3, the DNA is TGTGCCAGTTCACAGGGGACGAACACCGGGGAGCTGTTTTTT.

The CDR3: CASSLDSGSPEQYF. In DNA form, the CDR3 reads TGTGCCAGCAGCTTAGACTCAGGGTCTCCCGAGCAGTACTTC. This chain joins TRBV7-2 and TRBJ2-7; perhaps TRBD1 as D (5 bases). V lost 1 base and J 6 bases, leaving 13 bases between the germline ends. From germline, CDR1 is SGHTA and CDR2 FQGNSA. CDR3 size: 14 residues.

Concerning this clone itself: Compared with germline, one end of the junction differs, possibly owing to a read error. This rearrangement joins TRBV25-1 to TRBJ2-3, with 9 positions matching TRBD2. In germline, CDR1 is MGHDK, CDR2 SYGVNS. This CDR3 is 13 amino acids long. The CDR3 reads CASGTTSTDTQYF. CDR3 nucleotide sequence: TGCGCTAGCGGGACTACTAGCACAGATACGCAGTATTTT.

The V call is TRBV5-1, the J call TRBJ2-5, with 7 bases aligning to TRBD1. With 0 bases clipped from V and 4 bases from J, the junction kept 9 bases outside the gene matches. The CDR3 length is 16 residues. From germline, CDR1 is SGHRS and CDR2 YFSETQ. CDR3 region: CASSLALVQGRETQYF. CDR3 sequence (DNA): TGCGCCAGCAGCTTGGCTCTAGTACAGGGGCGAGAGACCCAGTACTTC.

In DNA form, the CDR3 reads TGTGCCAGTAAAGGCGAGGACAGATCCTACGAGCAGTACTTC. Protein sequence: CASKGEDRSYEQYF. J is TRBJ2-7 and V is TRBV19; D might be TRBD1 (6 bases). Germline-derived CDR1 and CDR2 are LNHDA and SQIVND (reference sequence). Trimming cost V 7 bases and J 1 base, with 14 bases left between them. The length of the CDR3 is 14 residues.

In DNA form, the CDR3 reads TGTGCCAGCAGCCCTCGGACAGGGGGGGGTTCTGTTGGCTACACCTTC. It codes for CASSPRTGGGSVGYTF. The V and J genes are TRBV3-1 (or the pseudogene TRBV3-2) and TRBJ1-2; 10 bases match TRBD1. V lost 4 bases, J lost 7 bases, and 12 bases stayed unmatched. The CDR3 spans 16 residues. Germline CDR1 is LGHDT and CDR2 is YNNKEL (reference sequence).

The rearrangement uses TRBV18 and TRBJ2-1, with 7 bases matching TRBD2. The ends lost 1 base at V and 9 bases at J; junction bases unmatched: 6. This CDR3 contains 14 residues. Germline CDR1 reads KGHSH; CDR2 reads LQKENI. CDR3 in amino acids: CASSPLAGASEQFF. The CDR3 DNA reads TGTGCCAGCTCACCACTGGCGGGAGCCAGTGAGCAGTTCTTC.

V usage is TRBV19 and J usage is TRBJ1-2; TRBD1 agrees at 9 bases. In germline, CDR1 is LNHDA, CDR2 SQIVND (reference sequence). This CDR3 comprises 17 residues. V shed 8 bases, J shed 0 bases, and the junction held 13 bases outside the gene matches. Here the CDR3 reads CASRYGQGRQTNYGYTF. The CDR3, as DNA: TGTGCCAGTCGATATGGACAGGGGCGACAGACTAACTATGGCTACACCTTC. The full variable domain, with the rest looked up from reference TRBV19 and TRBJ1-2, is DGGITQSPKYLFRKEGQNVTLSCEQNLNHDAMYWYRQDPGQGLRLIYYSQIVNDFQKGDIAEGYSVSREKKESFPLTVTSAQKNPTAFYLCASRYGQGRQTNYGYTFGSGTRLTVV.

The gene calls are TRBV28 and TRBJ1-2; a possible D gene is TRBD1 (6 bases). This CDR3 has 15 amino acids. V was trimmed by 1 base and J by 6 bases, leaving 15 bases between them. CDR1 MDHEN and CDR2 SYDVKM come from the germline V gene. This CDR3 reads CASSLFATGGHGYTF. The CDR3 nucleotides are TGTGCCAGCAGTTTATTCGCGACAGGCGGCCATGGCTACACCTTC.

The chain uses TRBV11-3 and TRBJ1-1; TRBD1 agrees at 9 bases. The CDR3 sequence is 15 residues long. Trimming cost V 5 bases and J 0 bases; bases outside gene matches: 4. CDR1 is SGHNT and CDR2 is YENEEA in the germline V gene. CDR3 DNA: TGTGCCAGCAGCCTAAGGACAGGGGTGAACACTGAAGCTTTCTTT. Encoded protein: CASSLRTGVNTEAFF.